Listed below are T cell receptor beta chains from one sample, sequenced in a study of tumor and adjacent non-tumor tissue in lung cancer. TCRdb re-called the multiplex PCR reads through MiXCR, storing one row per CDR3 protein. The sample carries about 68,000 distinct CDR3 sequences, 50% to 60% recorded once. The sequenced material came from lung tumor tissue. Receptor source: a man aged 45-60 years with non-small cell lung cancer. Each CDR3 is given with its conserved first and last residue. A D gene is named only where the DNA matches it firmly. Size tells how often a clone was seen (once, few, many) or the class of an expanded clone, and some rows leave it out.

TRBV6-6	TRBJ1-2	many	.	TGTGCCAGCACCCAGGACGGGTTCTATGGCTACACCTTC	CASTQDGFYGYTF
TRBV29-1	TRBJ1-2	.	.	TGCAGCGTTCCACCAAGGGGAGGGAACTATGGCTACACCTTC	CSVPPRGGNYGYTF
TRBV29-1	TRBJ2-1	.	.	TGCAGCGTTGGGGGCGCGCCTGGCCAGCCTGATCTGCAGTCCTTC	CSVGGAPGQPDLQSF
TRBV6-1	TRBJ2-1	many	TRBD2	TGTGCCAGCAGTGAGATCTCCTTACTAGCGGGGCTTTACAATGAGCAGTTCTTC	CASSEISLLAGLYNEQFF
TRBV29-1	TRBJ1-5	many	TRBD1	TGCAGCGTGGGGACAGGGGGAAGCAATCAGCCCCAGCATTTT	CSVGTGGSNQPQHF
TRBV4-2	TRBJ2-6	.	.	TGTACCAGCAGCCAAGTTCAGGGCTCTGGGGCCAAGGTCCTGACTTTC	CTSSQVQGSGAKVLTF
TRBV5-1	TRBJ2-2	.	TRBD2	TGCGCCAGCAGCTTCCGATCGGGAGCGGGATCGAACACCGGGGAGCTGTTTTTT	CASSFRSGAGSNTGELFF
TRBV6-1	TRBJ1-5	.	.	TGTGCCAGCGCTCCCCGGGACGATCTTATGAAGCATCCCCAGCATTTT	CASAPRDDLMKHPQHF
TRBV28	TRBJ2-7	.	TRBD2	TGTGTCAGCAGAACACCTACTAGCGGGAGTTACGAGCAGTACTTC	CVSRTPTSGSYEQYF
TRBV20-1	TRBJ2-7	.	TRBD2	TGCAGTGCCGCCCTAGCGGGAGTCAACGAGCAGTACTTC	CSAALAGVNEQYF
TRBV20-1	TRBJ2-2	.	TRBD1	TGCAGTGCTGAAGCCCGGGACAGGGCGGTCGGGGAGCTGTTTTTT	CSAEARDRAVGELFF
TRBV12-3/TRBV12-4	TRBJ1-2	many	.	TGTGCCAGCAGCCTAACCCCTGGGGGCTACACCTTC	CASSLTPGGYTF
TRBV5-8	TRBJ2-1	.	TRBD2	TGTGCCAGCAGCTTGGGCGGGAGAACGCACAATGAGCAGTTCTTC	CASSLGGRTHNEQFF
TRBV5-1	TRBJ1-2	.	.	TGCGCCAGCAGCTTGGCCACCGACTATGGCTACACCTTC	CASSLATDYGYTF
TRBV10-2	TRBJ1-2	many	TRBD1	TGCGCCAGCAGTGAGTCGACAGGGGGCAACTATGGCTACACCTTC	CASSESTGGNYGYTF
TRBV11-2	TRBJ1-4	few	.	TGTGCCAGCAGCCAACCCGTTTGGGAACAGGGACTTAACGAGAAACTGGTTTTT	CASSQPVWEQGLNEKLVF
TRBV29-1	TRBJ1-1	.	.	TGCAGCGAGACATGGTTCAAGACTGAAGCTTTCTTT	CSETWFKTEAFF
TRBV6-6	TRBJ1-6	.	TRBD1	TGTGCCATCTCTTACGAGGGACAGAAAGGATCACCCCTCCACTTT	CAISYEGQKGSPLHF
TRBV20-1	TRBJ2-3	.	.	TGCAGAGCTAGAGTCAGACGGGTAGTGGGCACAGATACGCAGTATTTT	CRARVRRVVGTDTQYF
TRBV2	TRBJ1-4	few	.	TGTGCCAGCAAAGTAGCGACAGGCGCTAATGAAAAACTGTTTTTT	CASKVATGANEKLFF
TRBV5-1	TRBJ2-5	.	.	TGCGCCAGCAGCTTGGTAGGCCAAGAGACTCAGTACTTC	CASSLVGQETQYF
TRBV11-3	TRBJ2-1	.	.	TGTACCAGCAGCCTGGCGGGCCGGGCTGTCAATGAGCAGTTCTTC	CTSSLAGRAVNEQFF
TRBV29-1	TRBJ2-7	.	.	TGCAGCGTAGAAGCCCAAGGTTACGAGCGGTACTTC	CSVEAQGYERYF
TRBV5-6	TRBJ2-2	.	.	TGTGCCAGCAGCCTTGGATGCAACACCGGGGAGCTGTTTTTT	CASSLGCNTGELFF
TRBV12-3/TRBV12-4	TRBJ2-5	.	.	TGTGCCAGCAGTCCCGACAGCCAAGAGATCCAGTACTTC	CASSPDSQEIQYF
TRBV6-1	TRBJ1-4	.	.	TGTGCCAGCAGTGAAGCGGGCGACGGGTGGCGTGAAACACTGTTTTTT	CASSEAGDGWRETLFF
TRBV4-1	TRBJ2-3	many	.	TGCGCCAGCAGCCAAGAATTCGCGCGGCACACAGATACGCAGTATTTT	CASSQEFARHTDTQYF
TRBV29-1	TRBJ2-5	many	.	TGCAGCGTTGAAGGGGCTAGCCAAGAGACCCAGTACTTC	CSVEGASQETQYF
TRBV29-1	TRBJ2-5	many	.	TGCAGCGTTGAGATAAGGGTCCAAGAGACCCAGTACTTC	CSVEIRVQETQYF
TRBV5-1	TRBJ1-2	once	.	TGCGCCAGCAGCTTGGCTTGGCACAGACCCGGGATCTATGGCTACACCTTC	CASSLAWHRPGIYGYTF
TRBV29-1	TRBJ2-1	.	.	TGCAGCGCCCGCCAGACGATCTGTGAGCAGTTCTTC	CSARQTICEQFF
TRBV6-6	TRBJ1-6	.	.	TGTGCCAGCACTTACGATGAGACGAGCTCCTATAATTCACGCCTCCAGTTT	CASTYDETSSYNSRLQF
TRBV29-1	TRBJ2-5	.	.	TGCAGCGTTGTGGACAACCAAGAGGCCCAGAACTTC	CSVVDNQEAQNF
TRBV6-1	TRBJ1-1	few	TRBD1	TGTGCCAGCAGTGAACCGGACAGGGGATGGACTGAAGCTTTCTTT	CASSEPDRGWTEAFF
TRBV11-2	TRBJ1-3	.	TRBD1	TGTGCCAGCAACTCTGGACAGGATCTGAGCACCATATATTTT	CASNSGQDLSTIYF
TRBV5-1	TRBJ2-5	many	TRBD2	TGTGCCAGCAGCCTAGCGGGGGGACAAGAGACCCAGTACTTC	CASSLAGGQETQYF
TRBV11-2	TRBJ2-4	.	.	TGTGCCAGCAGCTTTAGAGGGGAAAGAGCCAAAAACGATCAGTACTTC	CASSFRGERAKNDQYF
TRBV7-9	TRBJ2-7	.	TRBD2	TGTGCCAGCAGCAGCGGGATAGGAGGCTACGAGCACTACTTC	CASSSGIGGYEHYF
TRBV11-3	TRBJ2-1	.	.	TGTGCCAGTAGCCTGGCGGGCCGGGCTGTCAATGAGCATTTCTTC	CASSLAGRAVNEHFF
TRBV29-1	TRBJ1-1	.	TRBD1	TGCAGCGTTGTTCCGGGACAGCTGATGAGTGCTTTCTTT	CSVVPGQLMSAFF
TRBV5-1	TRBJ2-1	.	.	TGCGCCAGCAGCTTGGGACACCGGGACATTTGGTCTGGTGAGCAGTTCTTC	CASSLGHRDIWSGEQFF
TRBV14	TRBJ2-1	.	TRBD1	TGTGCCAGTAGCCCCACAGGGGTGAGGTACAATGAGCAGTTCTTC	CASSPTGVRYNEQFF
TRBV6-6	TRBJ2-6	many	.	TGTGCCAGCAGTTACCCGCGGGGTGCAGCAAGGTCGTCTGGGGCCAACGTCCTGACTTTC	CASSYPRGAARSSGANVLTF
TRBV4-1	TRBJ1-2	.	.	TGCACCAGCAGCCAAGATGACAGAGGGTTTGGCTACACCTTC	CTSSQDDRGFGYTF
TRBV14	TRBJ2-1	many	.	TGTGCCAGCAGCCAAGATCCGGGGTCGAGTCTGTTCTTC	CASSQDPGSSLFF
TRBV28	TRBJ2-4	.	.	TGTGCCAGCAGCCCCTGGTCAACTAGAGGAGGAGCCAAAAACATTCAGTACTTC	CASSPWSTRGGAKNIQYF
TRBV30	TRBJ2-1	few	TRBD2	TGTGCCTGGGGGTTTTTAGCGGGAGTTAGTCATGAGCAGTTCTTC	CAWGFLAGVSHEQFF
TRBV7-8	TRBJ2-5	many	.	TGTGCCAGCAGCGCAGACTCGGCGACCCAGTACTTC	CASSADSATQYF
TRBV11-3	TRBJ2-3	.	TRBD2	TGTGCCAGCAGCGCTGGGACTAGCGGCACAAATACGCATTATTTT	CASSAGTSGTNTHYF
TRBV10-3	TRBJ2-7	.	TRBD1	TGTGCCACCGAGGGACAGGATCCCTACGAGCAGCAGTTC	CATEGQDPYEQQF
TRBV28	TRBJ2-7	.	.	TGTGCCAGCACCGAGGGGGGGGGGATCGACGAGCAGTACTTC	CASTEGGGIDEQYF
TRBV11-2	TRBJ2-3	.	.	TGTGCCAGCGGCTTTGGCCCGACGGCGGGGATAGGCGATACGCAGTATTTT	CASGFGPTAGIGDTQYF